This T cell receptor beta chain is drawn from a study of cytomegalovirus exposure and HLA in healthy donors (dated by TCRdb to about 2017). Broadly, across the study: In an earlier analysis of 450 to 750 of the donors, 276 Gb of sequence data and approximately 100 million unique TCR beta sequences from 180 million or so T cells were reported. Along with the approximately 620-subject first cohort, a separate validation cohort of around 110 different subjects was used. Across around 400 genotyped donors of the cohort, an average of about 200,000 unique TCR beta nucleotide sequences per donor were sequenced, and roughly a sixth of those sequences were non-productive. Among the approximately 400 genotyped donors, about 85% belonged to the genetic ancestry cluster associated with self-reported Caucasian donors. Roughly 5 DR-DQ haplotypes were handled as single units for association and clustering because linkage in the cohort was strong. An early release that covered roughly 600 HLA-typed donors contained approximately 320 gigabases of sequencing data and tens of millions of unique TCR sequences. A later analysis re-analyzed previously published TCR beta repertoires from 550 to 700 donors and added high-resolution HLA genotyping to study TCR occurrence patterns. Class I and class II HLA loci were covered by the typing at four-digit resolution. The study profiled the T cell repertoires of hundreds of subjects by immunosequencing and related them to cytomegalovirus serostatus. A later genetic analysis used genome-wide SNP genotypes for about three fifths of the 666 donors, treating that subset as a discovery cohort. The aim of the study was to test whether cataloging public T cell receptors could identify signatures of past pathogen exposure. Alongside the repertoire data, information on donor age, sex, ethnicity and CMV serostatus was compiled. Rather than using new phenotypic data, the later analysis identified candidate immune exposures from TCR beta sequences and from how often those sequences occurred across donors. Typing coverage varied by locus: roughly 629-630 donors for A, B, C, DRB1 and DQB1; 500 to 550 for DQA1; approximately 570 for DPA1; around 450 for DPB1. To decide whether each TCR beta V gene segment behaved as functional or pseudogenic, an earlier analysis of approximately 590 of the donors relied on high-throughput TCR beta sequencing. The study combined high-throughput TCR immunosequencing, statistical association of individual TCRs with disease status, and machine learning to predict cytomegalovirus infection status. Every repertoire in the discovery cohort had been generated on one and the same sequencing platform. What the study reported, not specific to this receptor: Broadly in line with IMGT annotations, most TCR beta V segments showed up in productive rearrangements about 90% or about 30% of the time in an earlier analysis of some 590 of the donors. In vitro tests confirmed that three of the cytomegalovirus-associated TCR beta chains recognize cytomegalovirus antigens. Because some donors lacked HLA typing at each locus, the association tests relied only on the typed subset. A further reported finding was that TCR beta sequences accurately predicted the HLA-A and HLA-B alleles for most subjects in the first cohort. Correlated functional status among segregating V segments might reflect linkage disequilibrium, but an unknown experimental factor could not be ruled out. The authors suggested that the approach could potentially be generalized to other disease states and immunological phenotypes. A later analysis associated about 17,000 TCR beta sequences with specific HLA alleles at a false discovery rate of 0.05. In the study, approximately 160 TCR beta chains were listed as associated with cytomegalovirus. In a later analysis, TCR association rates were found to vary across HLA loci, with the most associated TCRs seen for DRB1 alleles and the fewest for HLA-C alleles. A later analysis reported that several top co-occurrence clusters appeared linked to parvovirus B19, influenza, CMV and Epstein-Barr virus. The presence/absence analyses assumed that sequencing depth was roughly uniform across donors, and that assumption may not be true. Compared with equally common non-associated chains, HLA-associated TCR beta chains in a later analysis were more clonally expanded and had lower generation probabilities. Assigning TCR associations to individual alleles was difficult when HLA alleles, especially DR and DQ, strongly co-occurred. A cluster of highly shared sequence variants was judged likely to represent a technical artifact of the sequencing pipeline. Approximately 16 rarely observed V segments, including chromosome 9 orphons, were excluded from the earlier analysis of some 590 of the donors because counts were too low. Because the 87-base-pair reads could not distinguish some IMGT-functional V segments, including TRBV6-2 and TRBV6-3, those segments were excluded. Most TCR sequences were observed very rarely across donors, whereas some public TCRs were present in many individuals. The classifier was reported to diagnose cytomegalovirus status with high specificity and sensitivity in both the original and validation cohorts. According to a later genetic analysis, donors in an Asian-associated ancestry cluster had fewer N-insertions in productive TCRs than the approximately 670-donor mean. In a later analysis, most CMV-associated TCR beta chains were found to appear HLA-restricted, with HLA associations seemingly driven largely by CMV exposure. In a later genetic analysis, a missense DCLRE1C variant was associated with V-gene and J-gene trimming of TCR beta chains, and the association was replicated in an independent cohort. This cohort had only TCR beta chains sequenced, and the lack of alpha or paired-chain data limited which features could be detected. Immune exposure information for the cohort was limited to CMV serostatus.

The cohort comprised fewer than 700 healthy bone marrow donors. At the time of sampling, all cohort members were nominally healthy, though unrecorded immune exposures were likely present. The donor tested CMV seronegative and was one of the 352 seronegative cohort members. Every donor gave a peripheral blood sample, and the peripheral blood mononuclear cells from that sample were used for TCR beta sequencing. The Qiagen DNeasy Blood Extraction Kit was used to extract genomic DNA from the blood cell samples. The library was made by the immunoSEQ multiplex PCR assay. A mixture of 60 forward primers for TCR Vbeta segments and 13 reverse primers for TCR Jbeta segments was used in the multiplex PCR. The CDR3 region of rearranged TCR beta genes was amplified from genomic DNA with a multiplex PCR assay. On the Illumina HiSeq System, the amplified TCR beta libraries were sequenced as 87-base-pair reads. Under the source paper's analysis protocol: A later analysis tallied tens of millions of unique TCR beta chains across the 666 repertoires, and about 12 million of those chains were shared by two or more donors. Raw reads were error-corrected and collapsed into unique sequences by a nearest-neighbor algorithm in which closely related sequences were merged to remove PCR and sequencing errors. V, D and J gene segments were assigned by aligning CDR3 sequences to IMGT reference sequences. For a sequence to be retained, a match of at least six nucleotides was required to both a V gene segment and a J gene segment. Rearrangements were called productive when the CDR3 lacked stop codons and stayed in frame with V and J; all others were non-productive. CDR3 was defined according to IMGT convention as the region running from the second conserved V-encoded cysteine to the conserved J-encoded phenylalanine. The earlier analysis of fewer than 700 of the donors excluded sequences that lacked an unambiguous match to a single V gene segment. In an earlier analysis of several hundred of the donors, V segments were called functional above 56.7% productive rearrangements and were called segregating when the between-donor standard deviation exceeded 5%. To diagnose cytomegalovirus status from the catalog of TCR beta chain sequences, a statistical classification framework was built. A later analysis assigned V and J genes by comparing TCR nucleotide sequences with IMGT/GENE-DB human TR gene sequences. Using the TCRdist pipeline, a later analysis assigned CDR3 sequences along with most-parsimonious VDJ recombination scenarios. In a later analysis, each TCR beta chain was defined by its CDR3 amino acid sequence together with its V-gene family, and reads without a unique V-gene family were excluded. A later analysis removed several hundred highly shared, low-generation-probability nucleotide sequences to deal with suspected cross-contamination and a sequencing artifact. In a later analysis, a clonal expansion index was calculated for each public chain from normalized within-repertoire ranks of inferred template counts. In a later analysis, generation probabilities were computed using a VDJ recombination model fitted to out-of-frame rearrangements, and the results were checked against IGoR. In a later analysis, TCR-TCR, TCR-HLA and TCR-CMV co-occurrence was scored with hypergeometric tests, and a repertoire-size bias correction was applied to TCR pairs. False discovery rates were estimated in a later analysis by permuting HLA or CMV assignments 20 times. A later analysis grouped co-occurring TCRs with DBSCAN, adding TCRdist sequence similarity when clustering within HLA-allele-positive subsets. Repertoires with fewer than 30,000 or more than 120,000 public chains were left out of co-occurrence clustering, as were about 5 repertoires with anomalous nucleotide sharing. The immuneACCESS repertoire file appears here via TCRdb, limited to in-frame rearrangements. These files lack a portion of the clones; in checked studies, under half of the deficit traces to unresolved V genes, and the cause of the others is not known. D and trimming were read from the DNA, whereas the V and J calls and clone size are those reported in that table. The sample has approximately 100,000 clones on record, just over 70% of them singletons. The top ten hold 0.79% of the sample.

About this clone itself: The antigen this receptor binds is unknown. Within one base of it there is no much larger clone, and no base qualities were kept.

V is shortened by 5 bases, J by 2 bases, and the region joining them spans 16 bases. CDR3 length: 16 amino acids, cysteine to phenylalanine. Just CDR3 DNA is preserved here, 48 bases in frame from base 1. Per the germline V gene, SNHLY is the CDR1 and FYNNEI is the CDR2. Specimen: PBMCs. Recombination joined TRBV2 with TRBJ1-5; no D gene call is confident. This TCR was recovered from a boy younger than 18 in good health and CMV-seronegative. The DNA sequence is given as TGTGCCAGCAGTTCCTGGACGGGAGGTGGCAATCAGCCCCAGCATTTT. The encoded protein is CASSSWTGGGNQPQHF.